A selection of T cell receptor beta chains follows, all from one sample in a study of blood T cell repertoires in COVID-19. Produced via immunoSEQ multiplex PCR; TCRdb's table is partial and in-frame only. The sample contains tens of thousands of clones, around 80% of which appear only once. Source material: peripheral blood. The receptors stem from a human donor in a cohort sampled during active COVID-19. Both conserved end residues are part of each CDR3. The D gene is left open where the match is weak. A row's size may be missing; if present it is once, few, many or a size class.

J | V | D | length | size | DNA | CDR3
TRBJ2-2 | TRBV7-9 | TRBD1 | 14 | NA | TGTGCCATTGACCGGGACAGAGTGTCCGGGGAGCTGTTTTTT | CAIDRDRVSGELFF
TRBJ2-2 | TRBV5-6 | NA | 15 | NA | TGTGCCAGCAGCTTGGCGCCGGGGTTTGCCGGGGAGCTGTTTTTT | CASSLAPGFAGELFF
TRBJ1-5 | TRBV12-5 | TRBD1 | 19 | NA | TGTGCTAGTGGTTCACGAAGGGGGACAGGGATTATCGGCAATCAGCCCCAGCATTTT | CASGSRRGTGIIGNQPQHF
TRBJ2-3 | TRBV6-5 | NA | 13 | NA | TGTGCCAGCAGTTATTCGGGGATGGATACGCAGTATTTT | CASSYSGMDTQYF
TRBJ1-2 | TRBV19 | NA | 15 | NA | TGTGCCAGTACCGATAGGCGGGGCGGTGGTAACGGCTACACCTTC | CASTDRRGGGNGYTF
TRBJ1-2 | TRBV12-3/TRBV12-4 | TRBD1 | 12 | NA | TGTGCCAGCAGTCGACAGGGAGATGGCTACACCTTC | CASSRQGDGYTF
TRBJ2-1 | TRBV6-4 | TRBD2 | 16 | NA | TGTGCCAGCAGTGACCACCAAGCGGGGGGGCGTGGTGAGCAGTTCTTC | CASSDHQAGGRGEQFF
TRBJ1-1 | TRBV5-1 | NA | 13 | NA | TGCGCCAGCAGCTTGCAGGTTTCCACTGAAGCTTTCTTT | CASSLQVSTEAFF
TRBJ1-1 | TRBV18 | NA | 16 | NA | TGTGCCAGCTCACCACAGCATGCAGGTATGAACACTGAAGCTTTCTTT | CASSPQHAGMNTEAFF
TRBJ1-2 | TRBV19 | NA | 14 | NA | TGTGCCAGTAGTTTTCCTCAGGGTAACTATGGCTACACCTTC | CASSFPQGNYGYTF
TRBJ1-1 | TRBV19 | TRBD1 | 18 | NA | TGTGCCAGTAGTATAGACCCCCCCCCGGGACAGATGAACACTGAAGCTTTCTTT | CASSIDPPPGQMNTEAFF
TRBJ2-2 | TRBV9 | NA | 14 | NA | TGTGCCAGCACGGGAGCGGGTAGCACCGGGGAGCTGTTTTTT | CASTGAGSTGELFF
TRBJ2-1 | TRBV12-3/TRBV12-4 | NA | 12 | NA | TGTGCCAGCAGTTTACAGATTAATGAGCAGTTCTTC | CASSLQINEQFF
TRBJ1-2 | TRBV3-1/TRBV3-2 | TRBD1 | 16 | NA | TGTGCCAGCAGCCACCCCCAACGTCAGGGGGTCGACGGCTACACCTTC | CASSHPQRQGVDGYTF
TRBJ1-4 | TRBV6-2/TRBV6-3 | TRBD1 | 15 | once | TGTGCCAGCAGTAACACCGGGACAGCGGGCGAAAAACTGTTTTTT | CASSNTGTAGEKLFF
TRBJ1-5 | TRBV2 | NA | 13 | NA | TGTGCCAGCAGTGTAAGGGGGAATCAGCCCCAGCATTTT | CASSVRGNQPQHF
TRBJ1-2 | TRBV27 | NA | 13 | NA | TGTGCCAGCAGTCTCAACCCCAGGGAAGGCTACACCTTC | CASSLNPREGYTF
TRBJ2-3 | TRBV6-5 | TRBD1 | 14 | NA | TGTGCCAGCAGCGTGGACAGGCGCACAGATACGCAGTATTTT | CASSVDRRTDTQYF
TRBJ1-5 | TRBV3-1/TRBV3-2 | NA | 13 | once | TGTGCCAGCAGCCAAGGATGGGGAGAGCCCCAGCATTTT | CASSQGWGEPQHF
TRBJ2-7 | TRBV5-1 | TRBD2 | 15 | NA | TGCGCCAGCAGCGTAGGGACTAGCGGGGGATCCAGGCAGTACTTC | CASSVGTSGGSRQYF